This TCR beta chain is from a study of blood T cell repertoires in COVID-19. Germline lookup yields CDR1 MNHEY and CDR2 SMNVEV (reference sequence). CDR3 length: 16 residues. Trimming removed 5 bases from V and 0 bases from J; junction bases left unmatched: 6. The repertoire was sequenced with immunoSEQ multiplex PCR; TCRdb's copy has only in-frame clones and lacks some. The table lists over 80,000 clones, around 75% of them singletons. The origin of this receptor is a woman aged 50 to 60 with acute or convalescent COVID-19. The sequenced material came from peripheral blood. The chain links TRBV27 to TRBJ1-3; 8 bases fit TRBD1. The CDR3 loop is CASSPRRGLSGNTIYF. CDR3 sequence (DNA): TGTGCCAGCAGTCCTCGCAGGGGGCTCTCTGGAAACACCATATATTTT.